Presented here are 7 T cell receptor beta chains from one specimen sequenced in a study of OX40 agonist ivuxolimab in advanced cancers. Repertoires were generated with immunoSEQ multiplex PCR, while TCRdb's copy carries only in-frame clones and drops some. This table has over 55,000 clones, 80% to 95% appearing once. The sample in question was CD4+ or CD8+ T cells sorted from blood, obtained in a trial of the OX40 agonist ivuxolimab. The receptors here all came from an adult with an advanced solid tumor such as melanoma, head and neck, liver or kidney cancer.

V is TRBV2 and J is TRBJ1-5; D ambiguous. The V and J ends lost 1 base and 3 bases respectively, with 10 bases between them. Per germline, CDR1 SNHLY and CDR2 FYNNEI. The CDR3 is made up of 15 amino acids. The CDR3 spells CASSEGQLFNQPQHF. In DNA, the CDR3 is TGTGCCAGCAGTGAAGGACAACTCTTCAATCAGCCCCAGCATTTT.

This chain joins TRBV19 and TRBJ2-7; 12 bases fit TRBD1. The CDR3 spans 15 residues. The junction had 7 bases not matched to a gene; V was cut back by 3 bases and J by 7 bases. CDR1 is LNHDA, CDR2 SQIVND, per germline (reference sequence). For the CDR3, the DNA is TGTGCCAGTAGTATCCCGGGACAGGGGGCGCGGGAGCAGTACTTC. Protein product: CASSIPGQGAREQYF.

V and J are TRBV4-2 and TRBJ2-3; 11 bases are a match to TRBD2. In germline, CDR1 is LGHNA, CDR2 YNFKEQ. Trimming at V came to 0 bases and at J to 2 bases, leaving 7 bases not matched to a gene. The CDR3 is 18 amino acids. The CDR3 coding sequence is TGTGCCAGCAGCCAAGATCCGACTAGCGGGACCCTCACAGATACGCAGTATTTT. Encoded protein: CASSQDPTSGTLTDTQYF.

This chain joins TRBV10-1 and TRBJ2-2; maybe TRBD2 (6 bases). The germline V and J ends were trimmed by 2 bases and 6 bases, with 13 bases remaining between them. Germline V gene lookup returns CDR1 WNHNN and CDR2 SYGVQD (reference sequence). This CDR3 comprises 15 residues. The CDR3 here is CASSEGRRGAGELFF. The CDR3 DNA reads TGCGCCAGCAGTGAGGGAAGGAGGGGTGCCGGGGAGCTGTTTTTT.

The rearrangement joins TRBV5-1 to TRBJ1-1; D remains ambiguous. The CDR3 is 13 residues long. Trimming removed 4 bases from V and 5 bases from J, with 12 bases in between. Germline values: CDR1 SGHRS, CDR2 YFSETQ. CDR3 region: CASSLTGETEAFF. In DNA form, the CDR3 reads TGCGCCAGCAGCCTGACCGGGGAAACTGAAGCTTTCTTT.

The chain uses TRBV15 and TRBJ2-7, with D uncertain. The CDR3 is made up of 13 amino acids. V dropped 9 bases and J dropped 2 bases, with 14 bases sitting between them. Germline V gene lookup returns CDR1 LNHNV and CDR2 YYDKDF (reference sequence). CDR3 sequence: CATGFYGPYEQYF. The CDR3 coding sequence is TGTGCCACGGGGTTTTATGGGCCCTACGAGCAGTACTTC.

This clone was picked up one time. This chain connects TRBV7-8 to TRBJ2-7, with 12 nucleotides matching TRBD1. CDR1 and CDR2 (germline): SGHVS, FQNEAQ. J lost 7 bases, V lost 4 bases, and 8 bases had no gene match. This CDR3 comprises 15 residues. Here the CDR3 DNA reads TGTGCCAGCAGCTCGCCGGGACAGGGGGCGAGGGAGCAGTACTTC. Its protein is CASSSPGQGAREQYF.